These 2 T cell receptor beta chains share one sample of origin, sequenced in a study of blood T cell repertoires in COVID-19. Sequencing used immunoSEQ multiplex PCR; TCRdb keeps in-frame clones, though not all of them. The sample holds 250,000 to 300,000 clones, 90% seen once. Specimen: peripheral blood. Receptors originate from a woman aged 50 to 60 with COVID-19, enrolled during active disease.

The CDR3 loop reads CSVGGIGRGVYEQYF. In DNA form, the CDR3 reads TGCAGCGTTGGGGGGATTGGGCGGGGAGTCTACGAGCAGTACTTC. The rearrangement joins TRBV29-1 to TRBJ2-7; a possible D gene is TRBD2 (6 bases). Trimming left V 4 bases short and J 3 bases short, with 19 bases between. CDR1 is SQVTM, CDR2 ANQGSEA, per germline. The CDR3 covers 15 residues.

This chain connects TRBV12-5 to TRBJ2-2, with 12 bases identical to TRBD2. This CDR3 has 16 amino acids. The germline CDR1 and CDR2 sequences are LGHNT and FRNRAP. The J segment lost 7 bases and the V segment lost 6 bases, leaving 9 bases of the junction unmatched. CDR3 coding DNA: TGTGCTAGTGGCCCGCTAGCGGGAGGGCCGGTCGGGGAGCTGTTTTTT. Its protein product is CASGPLAGGPVGELFF.